The 16 T cell receptor beta chains presented below share a single source sample, sequenced in a study of CD8 T cells in ankylosing spondylitis (TCRdb year 2017). The paper's findings and limits, for the study overall: A TCR beta motif of fewer than 10 highly homologous amino acid variants appeared characteristic of blood from ankylosing spondylitis patients.

These receptors have no identified antigens. The library was obtained by 5' RACE. The run used an Illumina HiSeq 2500. TCRdb reworked the public reads: Q25 trimming with fastp, MiXCR clone assembly, productive beta chains retained. Each entry merges the rows of one CDR3 protein and shows their most common DNA and genes. Present in this sample are 670,000 or so distinct CDR3 sequences, 15% to 20% of which were seen just once. The ten biggest clones cover around a fifth of the sample. The source material was blood, either unsorted or a sorted T cell fraction (not recorded which). The receptors were sampled from a male donor with ankylosing spondylitis.

This clonotype was seen more than once but under ten times. The rearrangement joins TRBV12-3 or TRBV12-4 to TRBJ1-1; D possibly corresponds to TRBD1 (5 bases). The CDR3 length is 12 residues. Deletions cut 3 bases from V and 8 bases from J, with 10 bases between. The CDR3 loop is CASSFRAAEAFF. The DNA for the CDR3 is TGTGCCAGCAGTTTCAGGGCGGCCGAAGCTTTCTTT.

In this sample, this clonotype turned up many times. The chain uses TRBV29-1 and TRBJ1-5; D ambiguous. V was clipped by 4 bases and J by 2 bases, with 12 bases between them. CDR1 and CDR2 (germline): SQVTM, ANQGSEA. CDR3 length: 14 amino acids. CDR3 protein: CSVGGAAGNQPQHF. The CDR3 DNA reads as TGCAGCGTTGGGGGTGCGGCAGGCAATCAGCCCCAGCATTTT.

The chain uses TRBV24-1 and TRBJ2-1; D tentatively fits TRBD1 or TRBD2 (5 bases each). The ends were cut back, 3 bases at V and 14 bases at J, with 16 bases in the middle. The CDR3 is made up of 13 amino acids. Germline CDR1 and CDR2: KGHDR and SFDVKD. CDR3: CATSDTRGPTEFF. CDR3 nucleotides: TGTGCCACCAGTGATACCCGGGGACCAACTGAGTTCTTC.

Only a few counts were recorded for this clonotype. In nucleotides, the CDR3 is TGTGCCAGCAGTTTTAGGGACAGGCCGAACACTGAAGCTTTCTTT. This sequence encodes CASSFRDRPNTEAFF. The chain combines TRBV12-3 or TRBV12-4 with TRBJ1-1; 8 bases are shared with TRBD1. J was trimmed by 1 base and V by 3 bases; bases with no gene match: 4. This CDR3 has 15 residues.

This clonotype was seen only a few times. The CDR3 region has the DNA TGTGCCAGCAGCGTAGTCGCCGCGGACACCGCGGCCTATGGCTACACCTTC. The encoded protein is CASSVVAADTAAYGYTF. The V gene is TRBV9, the J gene TRBJ1-2; D is perhaps TRBD1 (5 bases). V shed 0 bases and J shed 4 bases, with 19 bases lying between them. In germline, CDR1 is SGDLS, CDR2 YYNGEE. The CDR3 totals 17 residues.

The chain uses TRBV7-3 and TRBJ2-2; TRBD1 matches 8 bases. V trimming: 2 bases; J trimming: 2 bases; junction bases outside the gene matches: 4. There are 16 residues in the CDR3. Germline V gene sequence: CDR1 SGHTA, CDR2 FQGTGA. CDR3 in DNA: TGTGCCAGCAGCTTACGGACAGGGTTCAACACCGGGGAGCTGTTTTTT. Translating it yields CASSLRTGFNTGELFF.

J is TRBJ2-4 and V is TRBV13, with TRBD1 matching over 10 bases. With V trimmed by 4 bases and J by 8 bases, 11 bases remained unmatched. Germline-derived CDR1 and CDR2 are PRHDT and FYEKMQ (reference sequence). The CDR3 has 16 residues. In nucleotides, the CDR3 is TGTGCCAGCAGCTCGACAGGGGGCCAGGGCATGGACATTCAGTACTTC. Translated, it gives CASSSTGGQGMDIQYF.

This clonotype was detected a few times. V gene TRBV27 combines with J gene TRBJ2-6; TRBD2 is a possible D gene (6 bases). This CDR3 spans 17 amino acids. The V and J ends lost 6 bases and 1 base respectively, with 16 bases between them. Germline values: CDR1 MNHEY, CDR2 SMNVEV (reference sequence). CDR3 amino acids: CASSQGLLASGANVLTF. The CDR3 coding sequence is TGTGCCAGCAGCCAGGGACTCCTAGCTTCTGGGGCCAACGTCCTGACTTTC.

The chain links TRBV7-9 to TRBJ2-1, with 8 bases that match TRBD1. The CDR3 sequence is 15 residues long. Germline CDR1 reads SEHNR; CDR2 reads FQNEAQ (reference sequence). V was pared by 5 bases and J by 6 bases, with 9 bases of the junction left unmatched. The CDR3 is CASSPYLGQANEQFF. In nucleotides, the CDR3 is TGTGCCAGCAGCCCCTACTTGGGACAGGCCAATGAGCAGTTCTTC.

This clonotype was seen a handful of times. This chain uses TRBV20-1 with TRBJ1-6, with 10 bases aligning to TRBD1. Germline CDR1 and CDR2: DFQATT and SNEGSKA (reference sequence). The V and J ends lost 5 bases and 7 bases, in that order; junction bases with no gene match: 8. The CDR3 loop spans 15 amino acids. CDR3 sequence reads: CSASQTGGLNSPLHF. CDR3 DNA: TGCAGTGCTTCCCAGACAGGGGGCCTGAATTCACCCCTCCACTTT.

This clonotype showed up just a few times. The V and J genes are TRBV6-5 and TRBJ2-1; D unresolved. CDR3 size: 14 residues. CDR1 and CDR2 from the germline V gene are MNHEY and SVGAGI. Trimming took off 2 bases at V and 5 bases at J, with 10 bases between the two ends. CDR3 loop: CASSYDGNNNEQFF. The DNA for the CDR3 is TGTGCCAGCAGTTACGACGGAAACAACAATGAGCAGTTCTTC.

This clonotype was counted only a few times. The genes are TRBV10-2 and TRBJ2-5; D is perhaps TRBD1 (6 bases). CDR3 length: 16 residues. The germline gives CDR1 WSHSY, CDR2 SAAADI. Trimming pared 0 bases from V and 3 bases from J, leaving 14 bases between. As DNA, the CDR3 is TGCGCCAGCAGTGAGTCTCCGGGACACCCCAAAGAGACCCAGTACTTC. Protein product: CASSESPGHPKETQYF.

This chain uses TRBV3-1 with TRBJ1-3, with D uncertain. V was shortened by 4 bases and J by 4 bases, with 5 bases between the two germline ends. Germline CDR1 and CDR2: LGHDT and YNNKEL (reference sequence). The CDR3 is 12 residues long. The CDR3, as DNA: TGTGCCAGCAGCCCGATAGGAAACACCATATATTTT. As protein: CASSPIGNTIYF.

V usage is TRBV4-3 and J usage is TRBJ2-5; 7 bases fit TRBD2. This CDR3 contains 17 residues. Unmatched junction bases numbered 16, after V lost 4 bases and J lost 5 bases. Germline CDR1 LGHNA, CDR2 YSLEER. This chain's CDR3 is CASSRRSGRDWIETQYF. For the CDR3, the DNA is TGCGCCAGCAGCCGCCGGTCGGGGAGGGACTGGATCGAGACCCAGTACTTC.

The chain joins TRBV27 to TRBJ2-7, with a tentative D call TRBD1 (6 bases). The germline V and J ends were trimmed by 5 bases and 2 bases, with 16 bases remaining between them. The CDR3 length is 15 residues. CDR1 is MNHEY, CDR2 SMNVEV, per germline (reference sequence). The chain's CDR3 is CASSPAVSGAYEQYF. Written as DNA, the CDR3 is TGTGCCAGCAGTCCTGCAGTTTCAGGGGCCTACGAGCAGTACTTC.

The chain combines TRBV2 with TRBJ2-7, with D hard to call. The germline V and J ends were trimmed by 4 bases and 4 bases, with 11 bases remaining between them. Germline V lookup: CDR1 SNHLY, CDR2 FYNNEI. The CDR3 is 13 amino acids. CDR3 coding DNA: TGTGCCAGCAGTGCACCCCCTGGATACGAGCAGTACTTC. Translated: CASSAPPGYEQYF.